The clone carrying this T cell receptor (beta chain) was recorded a few times. Relative to the germline gene, one junction end is altered; a read error may explain this. CDR3 regions were amplified by Arm-PCR using iRepertoire HTBI primers to build TCR beta libraries. TCRdb ran MiXCR on the multiplex PCR reads and lists one entry per CDR3 protein. The table includes around 460,000 distinct CDR3 sequences, roughly 15% detected once. The sample belongs to a study of regulatory T cells in long-lasting Graves disease. This CDR3 has 17 residues. Germline lookup yields CDR1 SGHVS and CDR2 FQNEAQ. Time point described: newly diagnosed GD, antithyroid drugs for less than 3 months. The TCR library was made from RNA extracted from PBMCs. This sample also appeared in a second study, on T cells in Graves' hyperthyroidism and ophthalmopathy. From that second work: HTBI primers drove first-round RT-PCR of the TCR CDR3.

The rearrangement links TRBV7-8 to TRBJ2-1, with D unclear. The receptor was isolated from a woman in her forties or fifties with Graves disease. Sequencing used peripheral blood mononuclear cells (PBMCs), obtained at new diagnosis, from a patient treated with antithyroid drugs. This chain's CDR3 is CASSQFLGESSYSEQFF. The CDR3 DNA follows: TGTGCCAGCAGCCAGTTTCTAGGTGAGAGCTCCTACAGTGAGCAGTTCTTC.